This T cell receptor beta chain was documented in a study of CD4 and CD8 cells across lung adenocarcinoma regions (dated by TCRdb to the late 2010s). The study in broad terms: The study compared tumor centers with tumor margins to examine intratumor heterogeneity of the T cell receptor repertoire.

The library relied on PCR. Sequencer: HiSeq X Ten. TCRdb took the public reads, trimmed them with fastp at Q25, ran MiXCR for clone calling and kept in-frame beta chains. Every entry covers one CDR3 protein and lists the most common genes and DNA from its rows. The sample includes more than 9,500 distinct CDR3 sequences, with less than 70% observed a single time. Under 40% of the sample lies in the top ten. The CDR3 goes from the cysteine to the phenylalanine over 17 residues. CDR3 DNA is the only sequence kept; it has 51 bases, read in frame from the first base. CDR1 and CDR2, looked up from the germline V gene (reference sequence), are MNHEY and SMNVEV. A word on this clonotype: Its cognate antigen has yet to be identified. No qualities accompany the bases; no much larger clone lies one base away.

Patients with localized lung adenocarcinoma, a subtype of non-small cell lung cancer, were used as donors. The margins of localized lung adenocarcinomas were where the samples came from. CD8+ T cells from tumor tissue were profiled separately from CD4+ T cells for TCR repertoire analysis. Source material: CD8+ T cells from the margin of a lung tumor. The cell subset or site label here, explained by the study, means: tumor margin region. The receptor comes from a female donor with lung adenocarcinoma. The CD4 and CD8 labels of this study may be unreliable. Recombination linked TRBV27 to TRBJ2-5; no D gene can be assigned with confidence. The J call may not be correct, given that the DNA end is closer to TRBJ2-1. Read as DNA, the sequence is TGTGCCAGCAGTTTTGGGCCAGGCCCCATCTCCTACAATGAGCAGTTCTTC. This yields the protein CASSFGPGPISYNEQFF.